Below, one TCR beta chain is given with its context. CDR1 is SGHRS, CDR2 YFSETQ, per germline. The CDR3 has 17 amino acids. Trimming took 4 bases from V and 4 from J; bases not matched to a gene: 14. The source of the sample is a study of blood T cell repertoires in COVID-19. Overall study: The analysed material was cDNA or gDNA that came from T cells, B-cell-depleted T cells, or PBMCs.

Original data processing: Nucleated cell counts were estimated from reference gene primer amplification. Libraries were prepared by immunoSEQ multiplex PCR; TCRdb keeps only in-frame clonotypes and omits some of them. That table is the source of V, J and clone size, and D and trimming were worked out from the DNA. The sample yields 150,000 or so clones, around 80% seen once. The J gene is TRBJ2-3, the V gene TRBV5-1; TRBD1 matches 8 bases. The receptor comes from a human donor with acute or convalescent COVID-19. The donor label of this sample is uncertain. The specimen sequenced was peripheral blood. The CDR3, as DNA: TGCGCCAGCAGCAGAACCCCCGGACAGGGAATGGCAGATACGCAGTATTTT. The encoded protein is CASSRTPGQGMADTQYF. The complete variable domain, with remaining parts taken from reference TRBV5-1 and TRBJ2-3, reads KAGVTQTPRYLIKTRGQQVTLSCSPISGHRSVSWYQQTPGQGLQFLFEYFSETQRNKGNFPGRFSGRQFSNSRSEMNVSTLELGDSALYLCASSRTPGQGMADTQYFGPGTRLTVL.